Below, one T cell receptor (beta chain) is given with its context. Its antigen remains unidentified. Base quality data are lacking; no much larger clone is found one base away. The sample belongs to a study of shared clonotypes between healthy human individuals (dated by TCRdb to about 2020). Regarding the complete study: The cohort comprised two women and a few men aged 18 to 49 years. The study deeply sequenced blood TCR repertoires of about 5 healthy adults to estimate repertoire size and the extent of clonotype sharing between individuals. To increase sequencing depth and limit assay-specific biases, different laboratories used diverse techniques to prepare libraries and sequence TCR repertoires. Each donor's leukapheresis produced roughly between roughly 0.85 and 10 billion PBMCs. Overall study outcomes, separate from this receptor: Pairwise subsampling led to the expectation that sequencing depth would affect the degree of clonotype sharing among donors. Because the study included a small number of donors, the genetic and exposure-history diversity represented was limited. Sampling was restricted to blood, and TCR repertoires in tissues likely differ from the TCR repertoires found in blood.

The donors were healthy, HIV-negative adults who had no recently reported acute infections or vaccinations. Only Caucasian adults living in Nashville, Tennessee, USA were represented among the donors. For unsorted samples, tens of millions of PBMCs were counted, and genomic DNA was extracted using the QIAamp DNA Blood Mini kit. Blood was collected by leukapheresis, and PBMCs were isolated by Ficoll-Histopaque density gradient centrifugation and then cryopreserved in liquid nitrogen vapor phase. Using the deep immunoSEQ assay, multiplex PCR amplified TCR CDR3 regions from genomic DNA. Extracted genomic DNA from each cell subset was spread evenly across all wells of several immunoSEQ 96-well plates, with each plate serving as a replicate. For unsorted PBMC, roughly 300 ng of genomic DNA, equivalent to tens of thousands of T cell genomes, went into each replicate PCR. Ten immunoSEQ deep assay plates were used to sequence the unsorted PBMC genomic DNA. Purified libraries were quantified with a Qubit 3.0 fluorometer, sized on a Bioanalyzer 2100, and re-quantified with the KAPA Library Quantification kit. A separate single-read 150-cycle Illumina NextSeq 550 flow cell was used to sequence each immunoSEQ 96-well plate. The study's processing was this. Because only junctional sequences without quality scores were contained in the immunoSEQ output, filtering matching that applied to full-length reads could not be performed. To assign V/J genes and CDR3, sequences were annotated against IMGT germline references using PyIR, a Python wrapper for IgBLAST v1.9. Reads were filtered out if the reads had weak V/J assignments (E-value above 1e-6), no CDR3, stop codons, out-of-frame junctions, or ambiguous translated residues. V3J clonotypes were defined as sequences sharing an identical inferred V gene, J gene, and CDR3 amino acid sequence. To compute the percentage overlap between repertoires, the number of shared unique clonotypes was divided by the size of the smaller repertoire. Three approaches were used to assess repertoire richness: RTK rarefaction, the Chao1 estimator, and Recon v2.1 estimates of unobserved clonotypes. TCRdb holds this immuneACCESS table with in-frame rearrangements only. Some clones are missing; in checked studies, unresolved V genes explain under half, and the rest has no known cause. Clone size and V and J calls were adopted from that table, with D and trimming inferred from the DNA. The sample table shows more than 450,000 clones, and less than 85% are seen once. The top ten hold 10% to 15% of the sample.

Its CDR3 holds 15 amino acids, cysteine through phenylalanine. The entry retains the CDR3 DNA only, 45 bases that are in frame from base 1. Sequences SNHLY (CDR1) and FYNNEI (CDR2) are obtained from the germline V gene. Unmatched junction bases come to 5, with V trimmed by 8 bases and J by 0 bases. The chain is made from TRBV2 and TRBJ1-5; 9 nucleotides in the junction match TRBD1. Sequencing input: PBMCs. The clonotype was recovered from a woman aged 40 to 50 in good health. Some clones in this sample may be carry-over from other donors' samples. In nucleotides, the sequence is TGTGCCAGCTCGGGACAGGGATCTAGCAATCAGCCCCAGCATTTT. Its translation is CASSGQGSSNQPQHF.